The 21 T cell receptor beta chains below come from one sample, sequenced in a study of naive and memory T cell subsets. An equimolar mix of two oligonucleotides served as the beta constant-region primer for TRBC1 and TRBC2. TCRdb re-called the UMI-ligation and nested PCR reads with MiXCR, one entry per CDR3 protein. The table shows 81,000 or so distinct CDR3 sequences, with around 7% occurring only once. Input material: central memory CD4+ T cells from blood. These receptors all come from a human donor in good health.

This clonotype was detected ten times or more. V usage is TRBV15 and J usage is TRBJ1-4; 8 bases match TRBD1. V shed 1 base and J 7 bases; nucleotides not matched to a gene: 11. In germline, CDR1 is LNHNV, CDR2 YYDKDF (reference sequence). This CDR3 comprises 17 residues. CDR3 sequence: CATSRGDRTGSSEKLFF. CDR3 bases: TGTGCCACCAGCAGAGGAGACAGGACAGGGTCTAGTGAAAAACTGTTTTTT.

Many counts were recorded for this clonotype. V and J are TRBV7-8 and TRBJ1-5; 9 nucleotides align to TRBD1. The V gene's germline CDR1 is SGHVS and CDR2 FQNEAQ. This CDR3 is 15 amino acids long. V dropped 4 bases and J dropped 7; count of bases not matched to a gene: 8. CDR3 protein: CASSSETGGRQPQHF. The CDR3 region has the DNA TGTGCCAGCAGCTCGGAGACAGGGGGTCGGCAGCCCCAGCATTTT.

This clonotype was recorded at least ten times. The chain recombines TRBV7-9 with TRBJ1-6; 7 nucleotides agree with TRBD1. Unmatched junction bases numbered 21, after V lost 1 base and J lost 9 bases. Per germline, CDR1 SEHNR and CDR2 FQNEAQ (reference sequence). There are 20 residues in the CDR3. CDR3 residues: CASSLGVRRTRQGIGSPLHF. CDR3 nucleotide sequence: TGTGCCAGCAGCTTAGGGGTGCGGCGAACGAGACAGGGCATCGGTTCACCCCTCCACTTT.

This clonotype has ten or more counts. V usage is TRBV20-1 and J usage is TRBJ2-5; 8 bases agree with TRBD1. V lost 2 bases and J lost 2; bases outside the gene matches: 10. Germline V gene data show CDR1 as DFQATT and CDR2 as SNEGSKA (reference sequence). The CDR3 is 16 amino acids. The CDR3 region has the DNA TGCAGTGCTAGAACTTCCGACAGGGGTGCACAAGAGACCCAGTACTTC. This gives the protein CSARTSDRGAQETQYF.

In its sample, this clonotype was seen a few times. This rearrangement joins TRBV7-2 to TRBJ1-4, with D possibly matching TRBD1 (5 bases). The V end was cut by 4 bases, the J end by 6 bases, with 12 bases between. The germline CDR1 and CDR2 sequences are SGHTA and FQGNSA. The CDR3 is 14 residues long. Here the CDR3 DNA reads TGTGCCAGCAGCTCAAAAAGGGGCCATGAAAAACTGTTTTTT. This gives the protein CASSSKRGHEKLFF.

The V call is TRBV7-3, the J call TRBJ2-2; tentative D call: TRBD2 (5 bases). Trimming removed 1 base from V and 5 bases from J, with 8 bases in between. Germline loops: CDR1 SGHTA, CDR2 FQGTGA. This CDR3 is 14 amino acids long. CDR3 sequence: CASSLNGITGELFF. DNA for the CDR3: TGTGCCAGCAGCTTAAACGGGATAACCGGGGAGCTGTTTTTT.

The rearrangement links TRBV29-1 to TRBJ2-1, with D perhaps TRBD2 (6 bases). Between the trimmed V and J ends, which lost 7 bases and 0 bases, there was a span of 25 bases. The CDR3 contains 18 residues. Germline values: CDR1 SQVTM, CDR2 ANQGSEA. CDR3 sequence: CSAGLFIPQGSSYNEQFF. In DNA form, the CDR3 reads TGCAGCGCCGGACTATTTATCCCCCAAGGTTCCTCCTACAATGAGCAGTTCTTC.

In its sample, this clonotype was seen a few times. The chain carries TRBV14 and TRBJ2-3; D ambiguous. Germline CDR1 is SGHDN and CDR2 is FVKESK. The CDR3 length is 15 residues. The germline V and J ends were trimmed by 1 base and 3 bases, with 11 bases remaining between them. CDR3 amino acids: CASSQGLPRTDTQYF. The CDR3 nucleotides are TGTGCCAGCAGCCAAGGTTTGCCCCGGACAGATACGCAGTATTTT.

This clonotype was detected many times. The rearrangement uses TRBV5-1 and TRBJ2-7, with D tentatively TRBD2 (6 bases). Germline V gene lookup returns CDR1 SGHRS and CDR2 YFSETQ. Trimming removed 4 bases at V and 3 bases at J, with 14 bases between. The CDR3 sequence is 14 residues long. The CDR3: CASSTRDSDYEQYF. Here the CDR3 DNA reads TGCGCCAGCAGCACCCGGGACTCAGACTACGAGCAGTACTTC.

The rearrangement links TRBV3-1 to TRBJ1-2, with D hard to call. In germline, CDR1 is LGHDT, CDR2 YNNKEL (reference sequence). The CDR3 length is 16 residues. Trimming shortened V by 0 bases and J by 3 bases, and 14 bases separated the two germline ends. The CDR3 nucleotides read TGTGCCAGCAGCCAAGATAGAGGCGGGGAGCACTATGGCTACACCTTC. Translated: CASSQDRGGEHYGYTF.

On this clonotype: Compared with germline, one end of the junction differs, possibly owing to a read error. The CDR3 is CASREEEYNVQFF. For the CDR3, the DNA is TGTGCCAGCAGGGAGGAAGAATACAATGTGCAGTTCTTC. V is TRBV6-5 and J is TRBJ2-1; a possible D gene is TRBD2 (5 bases). CDR3 length: 13 amino acids. The germline V gene encodes CDR1 MNHEY and CDR2 SVGAGI.

This clonotype was seen at least ten times. V is TRBV18 and J is TRBJ1-4; perhaps TRBD1 as D (6 bases). The CDR3 length is 16 residues. V was shortened by 3 bases and J by 0 bases, with 11 bases between the two germline ends. Germline V CDR1 and CDR2: KGHSH, LQKENI. CDR3 DNA: TGTGCCAGCTCACCCTCACAGGGCCCAACTAATGAAAAACTGTTTTTT. It yields the protein CASSPSQGPTNEKLFF.

This clonotype was picked up many times. The genes are TRBV29-1 and TRBJ1-1; D is ambiguous. The CDR3 covers 12 residues. The V end was cut by 6 bases, the J end by 2 bases, with 10 bases between. Per germline, CDR1 SQVTM and CDR2 ANQGSEA. The CDR3 spells CSVERINTEAFF. In DNA form, the CDR3 reads TGCAGCGTCGAACGAATCAACACTGAAGCTTTCTTT.

Only a few counts were recorded for this clonotype. The CDR3 bases are TGTGCCAGCTCACCGAGTTCAGGGTTCAACGAGCAGTACTTC. It specifies CASSPSSGFNEQYF. The chain combines TRBV18 with TRBJ2-7; D might be TRBD1 (5 bases). The length of the CDR3 is 14 residues. Trimming cost V 3 bases and J 5 bases, with 14 bases left between them. Germline CDR1 and CDR2: KGHSH and LQKENI.

The chain joins TRBV7-8 to TRBJ2-3; D is perhaps TRBD1 (5 bases). The CDR3 runs 15 residues. V was cut by 5 bases and J by 2 bases, with 14 bases left in between. Germline values: CDR1 SGHVS, CDR2 FQNEAQ. The chain's CDR3 is CASSPRAIPTDTQYF. The CDR3 DNA follows: TGTGCCAGCAGCCCCAGGGCCATACCCACAGATACGCAGTATTTT.

This clonotype was seen many times. The chain is built from TRBV27 and TRBJ1-1; TRBD1 agrees at 8 bases. CDR1 and CDR2 from the germline V gene are MNHEY and SMNVEV (reference sequence). The V segment lost 6 bases and the J segment 0 bases; nucleotides outside the gene matches: 6. The CDR3 extends over 15 amino acids. DNA for the CDR3: TGTGCCAGCAGAAGACAGGGGAACATGAACACTGAAGCTTTCTTT. This translates into CASRRQGNMNTEAFF.

This clonotype was recorded at least ten times. V gene TRBV30 combines with J gene TRBJ1-1, with no clear D. Trimming removed 6 bases from V and 1 base from J, with 18 bases in between. CDR3 size: 15 residues. Germline V gives CDR1 GTSNPN, CDR2 SVGIG (reference sequence). The CDR3, as DNA: TGTGCCTGCCAACCAATGGGAGGGCGGAACACTGAAGCTTTCTTT. It translates to CACQPMGGRNTEAFF. The entire variable domain, with the rest obtained from reference TRBV30 and TRBJ1-1, is as follows: SQTIHQWPATLVQPVGSPLSLECTVEGTSNPNLYWYRQAAGRGLQLLFYSVGIGQISSEVPQNLSASRPQDRQFILSSKKLLLSDSGFYLCACQPMGGRNTEAFFGQGTRLTVV.

The chain joins TRBV27 to TRBJ2-7; 7 bases match TRBD1. This CDR3 region has 13 residues. The germline CDR1 and CDR2 sequences are MNHEY and SMNVEV (reference sequence). V lost 6 bases, J lost 6 bases, and 8 bases stayed unmatched. CDR3 sequence (DNA): TGTGCCAGCAGACCAGAGAGGACAGGCGAGCAGTACTTC. Its protein product is CASRPERTGEQYF.

This clonotype occurred many times. The chain couples TRBV13 to TRBJ1-6; D not certain. Trimming pared 4 bases from V and 9 bases from J, leaving 10 bases between. This CDR3 spans 13 amino acids. The germline gives CDR1 PRHDT, CDR2 FYEKMQ (reference sequence). CDR3 in amino acids: CASSSRIGSPLHF. The CDR3 region has the DNA TGTGCCAGCAGCTCACGCATCGGTTCACCCCTCCACTTT.

In its sample, this clonotype was seen a few times. This sequence joins TRBV7-7 and TRBJ2-5, with D perhaps given as TRBD1 or TRBD2 (5 bases each). The V gene lost 5 bases and the J gene lost 5 bases, with 18 bases spanning the gap. CDR1 and CDR2 from the germline V gene are SSHAT and FNYEAQ (reference sequence). This CDR3 contains 15 residues. The CDR3 DNA reads TGTGCCAGCAGCCGGGGCAGGGCTTTAGGGGAGACCCAGTACTTC. It specifies CASSRGRALGETQYF.

This clonotype has a single count. V usage is TRBV4-2 and J usage is TRBJ2-3; a possible D gene is TRBD2 (6 bases). In germline, CDR1 is LGHNA, CDR2 YNFKEQ. The CDR3 is 15 amino acids. The V end was cut by 1 base, the J end by 1 base, with 9 bases between. The CDR3 here is CASSQVVAGTDTQYF. The CDR3, as DNA: TGTGCCAGCAGCCAAGTCGTAGCGGGCACAGATACGCAGTATTTT.